This T cell receptor (beta chain) is from a study of technical replicates of blood from four donors. Assay used: immunoSEQ multiplex PCR; TCRdb lists only in-frame clones, some missing. The profile shows over 75,000 clones, 95% of them singletons. The clonotype was recovered from a human donor in good health. Sequencing was carried out using T cells isolated from PBMCs.

In nucleotides, the CDR3 is TGTGCCAGCAGCTTATGGCAGGGGTTCGACACCTTC. As protein: CASSLWQGFDTF. The gene calls are TRBV7-9 and TRBJ1-2; tentative D call: TRBD1 (6 bases). V lost 2 bases, J lost 12 bases, and 13 bases lay in between. The CDR3 loop spans 12 amino acids. The V gene's germline CDR1 is SEHNR and CDR2 FQNEAQ (reference sequence).